The rows below give T cell receptor beta chains drawn from one sample of a study of Graves' ophthalmopathy and Graves' hyperthyroidism. TCRdb reprocessed the multiplex PCR reads via MiXCR and lists one record per CDR3 protein. The sample has approximately 410,000 distinct CDR3 sequences, approximately 15% seen once. Sequences were obtained from peripheral blood. These receptors were taken from a woman under 30 with stable Graves' hyperthyroidism. The CDR3 runs from the conserved cysteine through the conserved F or W. Each record gives: J gene, D gene, V gene, clone size, CDR3 DNA, CDR3 protein. D genes are given only for firm matches. Only part of the rows carry a size: once, few, many, or a class if the clone is expanded.

j_gene: TRBJ1-2; d_gene: .; v_gene: TRBV12-3/TRBV12-4; abundance: many; CDR3nt: TGTGCCAGCAGTTTAACAGCCTATGGCTACACCTTC; CDR3aa: CASSLTAYGYTF
j_gene: TRBJ1-1; d_gene: TRBD1; v_gene: TRBV5-1; abundance: .; CDR3nt: TGCGCCAGCAGCTTAAACAGGGGGAACACTGGAGCTTTCTTT; CDR3aa: CASSLNRGNTGAFF
j_gene: TRBJ1-5; d_gene: .; v_gene: TRBV20-1; abundance: .; CDR3nt: TGCAGTGCTAGAGATCTGGGGGCTGGCAATCAGCCCCAGCATTTT; CDR3aa: CSARDLGAGNQPQHF
j_gene: TRBJ1-1; d_gene: TRBD1; v_gene: TRBV7-3; abundance: few; CDR3nt: TGTGCCAGCATCCCTTTGGGACAGGGTGACACTGAAGCTTTCTTT; CDR3aa: CASIPLGQGDTEAFF
j_gene: TRBJ2-6; d_gene: .; v_gene: TRBV11-2; abundance: .; CDR3nt: TGTGCCAGCAGCTTAGTGGGCAGGGGCGTCTCTGGGGCCAACGTCCTGACTTTC; CDR3aa: CASSLVGRGVSGANVLTF
j_gene: TRBJ1-6; d_gene: .; v_gene: TRBV15; abundance: many; CDR3nt: TGTGCCACCAGCAGAGATCCCAGAGGGGGGTCACCCCTCCACTTT; CDR3aa: CATSRDPRGGSPLHF
j_gene: TRBJ2-2; d_gene: TRBD2; v_gene: TRBV11-2; abundance: few; CDR3nt: TGTGCCAGCAGCTTAGGTCGAGGACTAGCGGTGAACACCGGGGAGCTGTTTTTT; CDR3aa: CASSLGRGLAVNTGELFF
j_gene: TRBJ2-7; d_gene: .; v_gene: TRBV9; abundance: many; CDR3nt: TGTGCCAGCAGCGTAGATGGCGGAAACTCCTACGAGCAGTACTTC; CDR3aa: CASSVDGGNSYEQYF
j_gene: TRBJ1-1; d_gene: .; v_gene: TRBV19; abundance: many; CDR3nt: TGTGCCAGTAGTATCCGGTCGGCCCGCACTGAAGCTTTCTTT; CDR3aa: CASSIRSARTEAFF
j_gene: TRBJ2-5; d_gene: TRBD1; v_gene: TRBV2; abundance: many; CDR3nt: TGTGCCAGCAGTGAATTGGTCAGGGGGGAGACCCAGTACTTC; CDR3aa: CASSELVRGETQYF
j_gene: TRBJ1-1; d_gene: .; v_gene: TRBV19; abundance: many; CDR3nt: TGTGCCAGTAGTATAGTAGGGGCGGGTACTGAAGCTTTCTTT; CDR3aa: CASSIVGAGTEAFF
j_gene: TRBJ1-1; d_gene: .; v_gene: TRBV12-3/TRBV12-4; abundance: .; CDR3nt: TGTGCCAGCACTTTCGACACGTTAAACACTGATGCTTTCTTT; CDR3aa: CASTFDTLNTDAFF
j_gene: TRBJ1-1; d_gene: TRBD1; v_gene: TRBV20-1; abundance: .; CDR3nt: TGCAGTGCTATTTGGACAGGCAACACTGAAGCTTTCTTT; CDR3aa: CSAIWTGNTEAFF
j_gene: TRBJ2-2; d_gene: TRBD1; v_gene: TRBV6-1; abundance: .; CDR3nt: TGTGCCAGCAGACACCGGGACAGAGTCACCGGGGAGCTGTTTTTT; CDR3aa: CASRHRDRVTGELFF
j_gene: TRBJ2-7; d_gene: .; v_gene: TRBV6-1; abundance: .; CDR3nt: TGTGCCAGCACGGAGACTAGTTCCCTCCAGTACTTC; CDR3aa: CASTETSSLQYF
j_gene: TRBJ1-5; d_gene: .; v_gene: TRBV6-2/TRBV6-3; abundance: few; CDR3nt: TGTGCCAGCAGTTACTCGGGGACCGGGACGGCAAAGCCCCAGCATTTT; CDR3aa: CASSYSGTGTAKPQHF
j_gene: TRBJ2-7; d_gene: .; v_gene: TRBV9; abundance: many; CDR3nt: TGTGCCAGCAGCCCTTCGACCTCGTACTCCTACGAGCAGTACTTC; CDR3aa: CASSPSTSYSYEQYF
j_gene: TRBJ1-5; d_gene: TRBD1; v_gene: TRBV20-1; abundance: many; CDR3nt: TGCAGTGCTAGTGGTGGACAGGGGGCGTATCAGCCCCAGCATTTT; CDR3aa: CSASGGQGAYQPQHF
j_gene: TRBJ2-7; d_gene: .; v_gene: TRBV15; abundance: many; CDR3nt: TGTGCCACCAGCAGATCTTCAGTAGGGCAAACCTACGAGCAGTACTTC; CDR3aa: CATSRSSVGQTYEQYF
j_gene: TRBJ2-2; d_gene: .; v_gene: TRBV6-2/TRBV6-3; abundance: many; CDR3nt: TGTGCCAGCAGAGCCCCCGGGGAGCTGTTTTTT; CDR3aa: CASRAPGELFF
j_gene: TRBJ1-2; d_gene: .; v_gene: TRBV7-9; abundance: .; CDR3nt: TGTGCCAGCAGCCCGGCGAGGGCAGGGTTTTATGGCTACACCTTC; CDR3aa: CASSPARAGFYGYTF
j_gene: TRBJ2-7; d_gene: .; v_gene: TRBV12-3/TRBV12-4; abundance: many; CDR3nt: TGTGCCAGCAAGGGGGTCTACGAGCAGTACTTC; CDR3aa: CASKGVYEQYF
j_gene: TRBJ2-7; d_gene: .; v_gene: TRBV28; abundance: .; CDR3nt: TGTGCCAGCGGGCCGGCTCAGCCGTACTTC; CDR3aa: CASGPAQPYF
j_gene: TRBJ2-5; d_gene: .; v_gene: TRBV11-1; abundance: many; CDR3nt: TGTGCCAGCAGCTTGGCCCCGTCTGAAGAGACCCAGTACTTC; CDR3aa: CASSLAPSEETQYF
j_gene: TRBJ2-2; d_gene: TRBD2; v_gene: TRBV7-3; abundance: many; CDR3nt: TGTGCCAGCAGCCTATCCGGGACTAGGGTCGAAGGGGAGCTGTTTTTT; CDR3aa: CASSLSGTRVEGELFF
j_gene: TRBJ2-2; d_gene: .; v_gene: TRBV7-2; abundance: many; CDR3nt: TGTGCCAGCAGCTTACTTACAGGGAGGACCGGGGAGCTGTTTTTT; CDR3aa: CASSLLTGRTGELFF
j_gene: TRBJ1-2; d_gene: TRBD1; v_gene: TRBV11-3; abundance: many; CDR3nt: TGTGCCAGCAGAACCGGGACAGCATCCTTAGGTGGCTACACCTTC; CDR3aa: CASRTGTASLGGYTF
j_gene: TRBJ2-7; d_gene: .; v_gene: TRBV6-1; abundance: many; CDR3nt: TGTGCCAGCAGTCAGCCGGGGAACTCCTACGAGCAGTACTTC; CDR3aa: CASSQPGNSYEQYF
j_gene: TRBJ1-1; d_gene: TRBD1; v_gene: TRBV5-1; abundance: many; CDR3nt: TGCGCCAGCAGCTTGGAACAGGGGATGGGGAACACTGAAGCTTTCTTT; CDR3aa: CASSLEQGMGNTEAFF
j_gene: TRBJ1-4; d_gene: .; v_gene: TRBV6-2/TRBV6-3; abundance: .; CDR3nt: TGTGCCAGCAGTTACTCCGACGGGGGGTGGACTAATGAAAAACTGTTTTTT; CDR3aa: CASSYSDGGWTNEKLFF
j_gene: TRBJ1-5; d_gene: .; v_gene: TRBV6-5; abundance: many; CDR3nt: TGTGCCAGCAGTTACTCAGGGGATCAGCCCCAGCATTTT; CDR3aa: CASSYSGDQPQHF
j_gene: TRBJ2-2; d_gene: .; v_gene: TRBV9; abundance: .; CDR3nt: TGTGCCAGCAGCGAGGGGGGACACCTGAACACCGGGGAGCTGTTTTTT; CDR3aa: CASSEGGHLNTGELFF
j_gene: TRBJ1-5; d_gene: .; v_gene: TRBV12-3/TRBV12-4; abundance: many; CDR3nt: TGTGCCAGCAGCTTCGGGCTGACGGGTCAGCCCCAGCATTTT; CDR3aa: CASSFGLTGQPQHF
j_gene: TRBJ1-1; d_gene: TRBD1; v_gene: TRBV5-1; abundance: .; CDR3nt: TGCGCCAGCAGCCTCGGACAGGGCGATACCCGTGAAGCTTTCTTT; CDR3aa: CASSLGQGDTREAFF
j_gene: TRBJ1-2; d_gene: .; v_gene: TRBV6-5; abundance: many; CDR3nt: TGTGCCATTATCCGCTCGGGGGTCTATGGCTACACCTTC; CDR3aa: CAIIRSGVYGYTF
j_gene: TRBJ2-5; d_gene: TRBD2; v_gene: TRBV5-6; abundance: few; CDR3nt: TGTGCCAGCAGCTTTGGCGGGGGGTACCAAGAGACCCAGTACTTC; CDR3aa: CASSFGGGYQETQYF
j_gene: TRBJ2-5; d_gene: TRBD1; v_gene: TRBV5-8; abundance: many; CDR3nt: TGTGCCAGCAGCCCAGGACAGGCTGGGACCCAAGAGACCCAGTACTTC; CDR3aa: CASSPGQAGTQETQYF
j_gene: TRBJ1-2; d_gene: .; v_gene: TRBV12-3/TRBV12-4; abundance: few; CDR3nt: TGTGCCAGCAGCTTCGGAACTGACGGGAAAAACTATGGCTACACCTTC; CDR3aa: CASSFGTDGKNYGYTF
j_gene: TRBJ1-2; d_gene: TRBD1; v_gene: TRBV20-1; abundance: many; CDR3nt: TGCAGTGCTAGACCTCCGGGACAGGGGGCGTACTATGGCTACACCTTC; CDR3aa: CSARPPGQGAYYGYTF
j_gene: TRBJ2-7; d_gene: TRBD2; v_gene: TRBV6-1; abundance: many; CDR3nt: TGTGCCAGCAGCGAACCCCTTCGGCTAGCGGGGAACGAGCAGTACTTC; CDR3aa: CASSEPLRLAGNEQYF
j_gene: TRBJ1-5; d_gene: .; v_gene: TRBV24-1; abundance: many; CDR3nt: TGTGCCACCAGTGATCGACATTTTCGGGGCAATCAGCCCCAGCATTTT; CDR3aa: CATSDRHFRGNQPQHF
j_gene: TRBJ1-5; d_gene: .; v_gene: TRBV6-2/TRBV6-3; abundance: few; CDR3nt: TGTGCCAGCGGTTACTCGAATGGCAATCAGCCCCAGCATTTT; CDR3aa: CASGYSNGNQPQHF
j_gene: TRBJ2-5; d_gene: .; v_gene: TRBV7-9; abundance: many; CDR3nt: TGTGCCAGCAGCCCGCCGAGCCTCCAAGAGACCCAGTACTTC; CDR3aa: CASSPPSLQETQYF
j_gene: TRBJ1-2; d_gene: TRBD1; v_gene: TRBV6-5; abundance: many; CDR3nt: TGTGCCAGCAGTTACTCGGGACAGGGGCGAATGGATGGCTACACCTTC; CDR3aa: CASSYSGQGRMDGYTF
j_gene: TRBJ1-5; d_gene: TRBD1; v_gene: TRBV10-2; abundance: many; CDR3nt: TGCGCCAGCAGTGTATCCCAGGGGGCTGTGGGAAATCAGCCCCAGCATTTT; CDR3aa: CASSVSQGAVGNQPQHF
j_gene: TRBJ2-7; d_gene: TRBD2; v_gene: TRBV7-8; abundance: .; CDR3nt: TGTGCCAGCAGCCCTAGAATCGACACTAGCGGGGGCTCCTACGAGCAGTACTTC; CDR3aa: CASSPRIDTSGGSYEQYF
j_gene: TRBJ2-7; d_gene: TRBD1; v_gene: TRBV15; abundance: .; CDR3nt: TGTGCCACCAGCAGAGCCCGAGGGGGACAGGAATACGAGCAGTACTTC; CDR3aa: CATSRARGGQEYEQYF
j_gene: TRBJ1-1; d_gene: .; v_gene: TRBV24-1; abundance: many; CDR3nt: TGTGCCACCAGTGATTCGACGGTGAACACTGAAGCTTTCTTT; CDR3aa: CATSDSTVNTEAFF